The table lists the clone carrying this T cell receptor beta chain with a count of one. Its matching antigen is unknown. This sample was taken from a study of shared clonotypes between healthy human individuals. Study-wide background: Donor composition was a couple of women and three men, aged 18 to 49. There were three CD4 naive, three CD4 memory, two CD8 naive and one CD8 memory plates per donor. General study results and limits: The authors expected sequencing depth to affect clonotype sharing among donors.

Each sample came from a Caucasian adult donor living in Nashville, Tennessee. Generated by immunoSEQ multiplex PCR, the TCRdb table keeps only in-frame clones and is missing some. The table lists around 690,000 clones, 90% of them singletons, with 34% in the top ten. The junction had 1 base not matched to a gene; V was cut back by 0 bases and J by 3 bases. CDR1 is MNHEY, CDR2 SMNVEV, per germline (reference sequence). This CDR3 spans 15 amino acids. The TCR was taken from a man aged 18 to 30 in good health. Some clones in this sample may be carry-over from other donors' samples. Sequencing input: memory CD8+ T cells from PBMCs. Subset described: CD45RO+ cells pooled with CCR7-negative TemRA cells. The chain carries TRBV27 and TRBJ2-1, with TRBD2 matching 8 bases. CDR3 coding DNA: TGTGCCAGCAGTTTATCTGCGGGGGGCTACAATGAGCAGTTCTTC. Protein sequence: CASSLSAGGYNEQFF.